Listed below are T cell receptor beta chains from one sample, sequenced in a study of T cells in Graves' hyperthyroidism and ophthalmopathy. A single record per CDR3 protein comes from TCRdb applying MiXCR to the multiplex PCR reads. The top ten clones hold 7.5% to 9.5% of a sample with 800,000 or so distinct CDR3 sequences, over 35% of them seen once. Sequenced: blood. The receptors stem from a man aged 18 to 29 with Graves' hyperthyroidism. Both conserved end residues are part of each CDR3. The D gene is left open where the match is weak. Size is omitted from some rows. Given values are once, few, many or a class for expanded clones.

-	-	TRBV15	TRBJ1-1	CATSAELDSMNTEAFF	TGTGCCACCAGCGCAGAGTTGGACTCTATGAACACTGAAGCTTTCTTT
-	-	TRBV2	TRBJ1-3	CASSPNENTIYF	TGTGCCAGCAGCCCCAACGAAAACACCATATATTTT
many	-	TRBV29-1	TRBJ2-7	CSVEDRSYEQYF	TGCAGCGTTGAAGACCGCTCCTACGAGCAGTACTTC
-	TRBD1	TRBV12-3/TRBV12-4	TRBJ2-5	CASCNWTGPQETQYF	TGTGCCAGCTGCAACTGGACAGGCCCCCAAGAGACCCAGTACTTC
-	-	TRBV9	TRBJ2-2	CASRKDSNTGELFF	TGTGCCAGCAGAAAGGACTCGAACACCGGGGAGCTGTTTTTT
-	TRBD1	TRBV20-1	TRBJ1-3	CSARSPQGAAGNTIYF	TGCAGTGCTAGGTCCCCACAGGGGGCGGCTGGAAACACCATATATTTT
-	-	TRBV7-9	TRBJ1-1	CASSLAGQDTEASF	TGTGCCAGCAGCTTGGCCGGCCAGGACACTGAAGCTTCCTTT
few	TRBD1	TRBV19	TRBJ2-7	CASSKGQDDYEQYF	TGTGCCAGTAGTAAGGGACAGGACGACTACGAGCAGTACTTC
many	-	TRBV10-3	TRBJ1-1	CAIAHEGTEAFF	TGTGCCATCGCCCACGAAGGAACTGAAGCTTTCTTT
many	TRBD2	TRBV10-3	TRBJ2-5	CAIRPGLGDQETQYF	TGTGCCATCAGGCCGGGACTAGGGGACCAAGAGACCCAGTACTTC
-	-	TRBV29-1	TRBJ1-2	CSVDPDRGYGYTF	TGCAGCGTTGATCCCGACAGAGGATATGGCTACACCTTC
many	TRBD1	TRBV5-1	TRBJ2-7	CASSSTRTGGDEQYF	TGCGCCAGCAGTTCCACCCGGACAGGGGGCGACGAGCAGTACTTC
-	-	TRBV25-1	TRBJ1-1	CASSEIGGTEAFF	TGTGCCAGCAGTGAAATAGGGGGGACTGAAGCTTTCTTT
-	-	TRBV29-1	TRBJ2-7	CSVTGLSYEQYF	TGCAGCGTGACAGGCCTTTCCTACGAGCAGTACTTC
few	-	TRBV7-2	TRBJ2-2	CASLYPVSGELFF	TGTGCCAGCCTATACCCAGTTTCCGGGGAGCTGTTTTTT
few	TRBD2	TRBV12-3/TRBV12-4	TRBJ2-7	CASSGTSVTYEQYF	TGTGCCAGCAGTGGGACTAGCGTGACTTACGAGCAGTACTTC
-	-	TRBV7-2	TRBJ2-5	CASSSVKETQYF	TGTGCCAGCAGCTCAGTCAAAGAGACCCAGTACTTC
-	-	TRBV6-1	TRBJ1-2	CASSAQTDPTYYGYTF	TGTGCCAGCAGTGCGCAGACGGACCCAACTTACTATGGCTACACCTTC
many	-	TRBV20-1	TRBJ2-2	CSARRPNTGELFF	TGCAGCGCTCGGAGGCCGAACACCGGGGAGCTGTTTTTT
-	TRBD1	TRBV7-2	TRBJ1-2	CASSLWGQGNEGYTF	TGTGCCAGCAGCTTATGGGGACAGGGGAACGAGGGCTACACCTTC
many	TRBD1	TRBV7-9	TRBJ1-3	CASSLTGRGNTIYF	TGTGCCAGCAGCTTGACAGGGAGAGGAAACACCATATATTTT
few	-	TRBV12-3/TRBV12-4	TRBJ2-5	CASSLVDFQETQYF	TGTGCCAGCAGTTTAGTGGATTTTCAAGAGACCCAGTACTTC
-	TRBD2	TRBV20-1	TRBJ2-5	CSARGGQREAFGTQYF	TGCAGTGCTAGAGGGGGCCAGCGGGAGGCATTTGGGACCCAGTACTTC
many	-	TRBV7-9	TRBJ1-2	CASSYQEHYGYTF	TGTGCCAGCAGCTATCAGGAGCACTATGGCTACACCTTC
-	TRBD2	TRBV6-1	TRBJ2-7	CASSDRLAGTYEQYF	TGTGCCAGCAGTGACCGACTAGCGGGGACCTACGAGCAGTACTTC
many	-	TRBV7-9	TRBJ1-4	CASSLDTINEKLFF	TGTGCCAGCAGCTTGGACACAATAAATGAAAAACTGTTTTTT
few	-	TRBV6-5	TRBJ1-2	CASSYSSPGSGYTF	TGTGCCAGCAGTTACTCATCCCCCGGGAGCGGCTACACCTTC
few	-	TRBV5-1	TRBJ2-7	CASSSMSQGAYEQYF	TGCGCCAGCAGCTCCATGTCTCAGGGAGCCTACGAGCAGTACTTC
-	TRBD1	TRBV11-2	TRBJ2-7	CASSSYAGGYEQYF	TGTGCCAGCAGCTCGTACGCAGGGGGCTACGAGCAGTACTTC
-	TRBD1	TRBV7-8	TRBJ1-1	CASVGAGGRNTEAFF	TGTGCCAGCGTGGGGGCAGGGGGTAGGAACACTGAAGCTTTCTTT
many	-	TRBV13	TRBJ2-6	CASSYREAWPNVLTF	TGTGCCAGCAGTTACAGGGAAGCTTGGCCCAACGTCCTGACTTTC
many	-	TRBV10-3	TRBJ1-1	CAISQGFTAEAFF	TGTGCCATCAGCCAGGGTTTTACCGCTGAAGCTTTCTTT
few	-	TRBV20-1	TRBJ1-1	CSARRQTEAFF	TGCAGTGCTAGGAGACAGACTGAAGCTTTCTTT
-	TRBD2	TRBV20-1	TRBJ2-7	CSARGKTGTSAYEQYF	TGCAGTGCTAGAGGCAAGACCGGGACTAGCGCCTACGAGCAGTACTTC
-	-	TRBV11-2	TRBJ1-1	CASSLGSRGTFF	TGTGCCAGCAGCTTAGGCTCCAGGGGAACTTTCTTT
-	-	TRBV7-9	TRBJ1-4	CASSLGGGDIREKLFF	TGTGCCAGCAGCTTAGGAGGAGGGGACATACGAGAAAAACTGTTTTTT
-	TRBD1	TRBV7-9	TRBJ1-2	CASSLDRGQGAGGYTF	TGTGCCAGCAGCTTAGACAGGGGACAGGGGGCTGGTGGCTACACCTTC
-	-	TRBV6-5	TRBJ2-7	CASNLRGGPYEQYF	TGTGCCAGCAATCTGAGGGGGGGTCCCTACGAGCAGTACTTC
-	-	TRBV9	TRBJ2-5	CASSVRGTQYF	TGTGCCAGCAGCGTCCGAGGGACCCAGTACTTC
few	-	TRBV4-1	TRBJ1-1	CASRSVANTEAFF	TGCGCCAGCCGATCTGTTGCTAACACTGAAGCTTTCTTT
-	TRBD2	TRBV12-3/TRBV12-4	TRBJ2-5	CASISTSGVGGTQYF	TGTGCCAGCATTTCGACTAGCGGGGTTGGCGGGACCCAGTACTTC
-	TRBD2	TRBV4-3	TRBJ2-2	CASSQDFSRAGGRTGELFF	TGCGCCAGCAGCCAAGATTTTTCACGAGCGGGGGGCAGGACCGGGGAGCTGTTTTTT
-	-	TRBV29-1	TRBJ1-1	CSVATEHAEAFF	TGCAGCGTCGCGACAGAGCACGCTGAAGCTTTCTTT
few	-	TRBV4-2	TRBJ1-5	CASSQDLRTRGNQPQHF	TGTGCCAGCAGCCAAGATTTAAGGACAAGGGGGAATCAGCCCCAGCATTTT
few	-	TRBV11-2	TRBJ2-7	CASSPRGEVEQYF	TGTGCCAGCAGCCCAAGGGGAGAAGTTGAGCAGTACTTC
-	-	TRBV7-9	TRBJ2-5	CASSQEFGAETQYF	TGTGCCAGCAGCCAAGAGTTCGGAGCGGAGACCCAGTACTTC
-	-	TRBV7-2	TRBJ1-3	CASSLSHSSGNTIYF	TGTGCCAGCAGCCTTTCACATAGCTCTGGAAACACCATATATTTT
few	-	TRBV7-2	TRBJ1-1	CASSLAIPGTEAFF	TGTGCCAGCAGCTTAGCAATTCCTGGCACTGAAGCTTTCTTT
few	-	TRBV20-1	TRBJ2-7	CSAERDNYEQYF	TGCAGTGCTGAACGGGACAACTACGAGCAGTACTTC
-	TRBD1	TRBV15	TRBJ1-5	CATSRDDRGSYEHF	TGTGCCACCAGCAGAGATGACAGGGGATCCTACGAGCATTTT
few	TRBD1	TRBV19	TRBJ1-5	CASSHRGPQPQHF	TGTGCCAGTAGTCACAGGGGGCCACAGCCCCAGCATTTT
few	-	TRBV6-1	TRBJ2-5	CASKEGGSQETQYF	TGTGCCAGCAAAGAGGGGGGAAGCCAAGAGACCCAGTACTTC
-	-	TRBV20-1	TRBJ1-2	CSAKDLPSNYGYTF	TGCAGTGCTAAAGATCTGCCAAGTAACTATGGCTACACCTTC
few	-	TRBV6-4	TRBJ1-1	CASMSLGVAGTEAFF	TGTGCCAGCATGTCGTTAGGGGTTGCCGGGACTGAAGCTTTCTTT
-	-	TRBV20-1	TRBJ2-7	CSALYRHEQYF	TGCAGTGCTCTTTACAGGCACGAGCAGTACTTC
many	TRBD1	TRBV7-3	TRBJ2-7	CASRGRDRAPYEQYF	TGTGCCAGCAGGGGGCGGGACAGGGCGCCCTACGAGCAGTACTTC